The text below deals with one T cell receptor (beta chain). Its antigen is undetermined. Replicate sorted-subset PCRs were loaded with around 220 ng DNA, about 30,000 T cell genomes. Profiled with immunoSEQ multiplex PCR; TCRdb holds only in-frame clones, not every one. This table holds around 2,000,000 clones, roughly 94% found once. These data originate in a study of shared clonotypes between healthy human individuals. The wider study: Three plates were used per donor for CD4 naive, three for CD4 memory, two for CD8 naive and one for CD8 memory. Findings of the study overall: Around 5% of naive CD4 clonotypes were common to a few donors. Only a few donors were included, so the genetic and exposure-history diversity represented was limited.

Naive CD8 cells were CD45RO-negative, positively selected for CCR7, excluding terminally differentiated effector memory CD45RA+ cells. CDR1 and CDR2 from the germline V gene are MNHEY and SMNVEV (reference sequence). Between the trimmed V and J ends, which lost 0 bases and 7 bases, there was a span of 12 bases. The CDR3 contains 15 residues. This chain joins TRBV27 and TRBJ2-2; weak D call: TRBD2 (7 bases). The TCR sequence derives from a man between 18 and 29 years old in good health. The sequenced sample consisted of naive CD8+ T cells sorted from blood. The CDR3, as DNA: TGTGCCAGCAGTTTATCGTGGGGGGGGCGCGGGGAGCTGTTTTTT. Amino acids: CASSLSWGGRGELFF.